These T cell receptor beta chains were read from a single sample in a study of T-cell memory formation after mild COVID-19. Each CDR3 protein is one row after TCRdb ran MiXCR on the 5' RACE reads. The data hold 110,000 to 150,000 distinct CDR3 sequences, with roughly 24% observed a single time. The sequencing input was PBMCs or a T cell subset sorted from them (not recorded which). The receptors here all came from an adult woman who had mild COVID-19 (a few samples of this study predate the infection). Cell type and time point are not known. The CDR3 runs from the conserved cysteine through the conserved F or W. The D gene is left open where the match is weak. Expanded clones get a size class; other rows say once, few or many, or leave the size out.

V gene	clone size	J gene	D gene	CDR3 protein	CDR3 DNA
TRBV12-3/TRBV12-4	few	TRBJ2-3	NA	CASSLSGQGTDTQYF	TGTGCCAGCAGTTTATCGGGTCAGGGGACAGATACGCAGTATTTT
TRBV9	NA	TRBJ2-5	TRBD2	CASSVALAGELEETQYF	TGTGCCAGCAGCGTAGCCCTAGCGGGGGAACTAGAAGAGACCCAGTACTTC
TRBV7-9	NA	TRBJ2-3	NA	CASSLGLSGSTDTQYF	TGTGCCAGCAGCCTAGGACTAAGCGGGAGCACAGATACGCAGTATTTT
TRBV7-9	few	TRBJ2-4	NA	CASSLGTEKNIQYF	TGTGCCAGCAGCTTAGGGACAGAGAAAAACATTCAGTACTTC
TRBV6-6	NA	TRBJ2-3	NA	CASSYFLGGADTQYF	TGTGCCAGCAGTTACTTCCTCGGGGGCGCAGATACGCAGTATTTT
TRBV5-6	NA	TRBJ1-4	NA	CASSLRTDYSEKLFF	TGTGCCAGCAGCCTACGGACAGACTATTCCGAAAAACTGTTTTTT
TRBV12-3/TRBV12-4	NA	TRBJ1-2	NA	CASSPTGGLGHGYTF	TGTGCCAGCAGCCCAACGGGGGGGCTGGGACATGGCTACACCTTC
TRBV12-3/TRBV12-4	NA	TRBJ1-2	TRBD1	CASREGTGGDYGYTF	TGTGCCAGCAGAGAAGGGACAGGGGGGGACTATGGCTACACCTTC
TRBV7-6	NA	TRBJ2-7	NA	CASSLATNEQYF	TGTGCCAGCAGCTTAGCGACCAACGAGCAGTACTTC
TRBV2	few	TRBJ2-2	NA	CASSRDSWNTGELFF	TGTGCCAGCAGCCGGGACTCTTGGAACACCGGGGAGCTGTTTTTT
TRBV7-9	NA	TRBJ2-6	TRBD1	CASSSGQGVSGANVLTF	TGTGCCAGCAGCTCGGGACAGGGTGTCTCTGGGGCCAACGTCCTGACTTTC
TRBV9	few	TRBJ1-2	NA	CASSVARHSNYGYTF	TGTGCCAGCAGCGTAGCGCGACATTCTAACTATGGCTACACCTTC
TRBV20-1	once	TRBJ1-1	TRBD1	CSARGVWGQGANTEAFF	TGCAGTGCTAGAGGGGTGTGGGGACAGGGGGCGAACACTGAAGCTTTCTTT